Listed below are T cell receptor beta chains from one sample, sequenced in a study of post-analysis software for immune sequencing data. Via MiXCR, TCRdb re-called the PCR reads, giving one row per CDR3 protein. The sample contains about 430,000 distinct CDR3 sequences, 30% to 40% of which appear only once. The specimen was blood. The receptors derive from a girl aged 2 to 9 with multiple sclerosis. The CDR3 runs from the conserved cysteine through the conserved F or W. Each record gives: V gene, J gene, D gene, clone size, CDR3 protein, CDR3 DNA. A D gene is named only where the DNA matches it firmly. Size is stated for part of the rows, as once, few or many counts, or as a class when the clone is expanded.

>TRBV18|TRBJ2-3|TRBD2|.
CASSPIFFQRGADTQYF
TGTGCCAGCTCACCCATATTCTTCCAGCGGGGAGCGGATACGCAGTATTTT
>TRBV20-1|TRBJ2-1|TRBD2|.
CSASEGLAGDYNEQFF
TGCAGTGCTAGTGAAGGACTAGCGGGAGACTACAATGAGCAGTTCTTC
>TRBV28|TRBJ2-3|.|few
CASFRTDHTDTQYF
TGTGCCAGCTTCCGGACAGACCACACAGATACGCAGTATTTT
>TRBV12-3/TRBV12-4|TRBJ1-2|.|.
CASSLNPPRGGYGYTF
TGTGCCAGCAGTTTGAATCCCCCCAGGGGCGGGTATGGCTACACCTTC
>TRBV12-3/TRBV12-4|TRBJ2-3|.|few
CASSQLPTDTQYF
TGTGCCAGCAGCCAACTCCCCACAGATACGCAGTATTTT
>TRBV27|TRBJ1-2|TRBD1|.
CASSYQDRDGYTF
TGTGCCAGCAGCTACCAGGACAGGGATGGCTACACCTTC
>TRBV7-3|TRBJ2-3|.|.
CASSTPSTDTQYF
TGTGCCAGCAGCACCCCTAGCACAGATACGCAGTATTTT
>TRBV14|TRBJ1-2|.|.
CASNKPQVLYGYTF
TGTGCCAGCAACAAACCCCAAGTCCTCTATGGCTACACCTTC
>TRBV12-3/TRBV12-4|TRBJ2-1|TRBD2|.
CASRNGLAGYPNEQFF
TGTGCCAGCAGAAACGGACTAGCGGGATACCCTAATGAGCAGTTCTTC
>TRBV15|TRBJ2-7|.|.
CATSRLQGRVIYEQYF
TGTGCCACCAGCAGACTCCAAGGACGGGTTATCTACGAGCAGTACTTC
>TRBV7-2|TRBJ2-1|TRBD2|once
CASSIDQRGEQFF
TGTGCCAGCAGCATAGACCAGCGGGGTGAGCAGTTCTTC
>TRBV10-3|TRBJ2-4|TRBD2|.
CAISERDYLNIQYF
TGTGCCATCAGCGAACGGGACTACTTAAACATTCAGTACTTC
>TRBV27|TRBJ2-7|.|.
CASSFTDDYEQYF
TGTGCCAGCAGTTTTACGGACGACTACGAGCAGTACTTC
>TRBV7-2|TRBJ1-1|.|few
CASSLDRLFLNTEAFF
TGTGCCAGCAGCTTAGACCGGCTCTTTTTGAACACTGAAGCTTTCTTT
>TRBV9|TRBJ1-2|.|many
CASSVAAGPYGYTF
TGTGCCAGCAGCGTAGCGGCAGGGCCCTATGGCTACACCTTC
>TRBV5-1|TRBJ1-1|TRBD1|.
CASSWRTGRNTEAFF
TGCGCCAGCAGCTGGCGGACAGGGAGGAACACTGAAGCTTTCTTT
>TRBV27|TRBJ2-7|TRBD2|.
CASRLSGRGLWDEQYF
TGTGCCAGCAGGCTCAGCGGGAGGGGCCTATGGGACGAGCAGTACTTC
>TRBV4-3|TRBJ2-7|TRBD1|.
CASSQGTGYYEQYF
TGCGCCAGCAGCCAAGGGACAGGGTACTACGAGCAGTACTTC
>TRBV28|TRBJ2-3|.|.
CASSPPGRRSTDTQYF
TGTGCCAGCAGTCCTCCTGGCAGGAGAAGCACAGATACGCAGTATTTT
>TRBV4-2|TRBJ2-7|.|few
CASSQAFGETYEQYF
TGTGCCAGCAGCCAAGCCTTCGGGGAGACCTACGAGCAGTACTTC
>TRBV3-1|TRBJ2-7|TRBD2|.
CASSRREDSYNEQYF
TGTGCCAGCAGCCGGCGGGAGGACTCCTACAATGAGCAGTACTTC
>TRBV20-1|TRBJ2-7|TRBD2|few
CSASTGLEREEQYF
TGCAGTGCTAGTACGGGACTAGAGCGTGAAGAGCAGTACTTC
>TRBV7-9|TRBJ2-7|.|.
CTSSFQGLGYEQYF
TGTACCAGCAGCTTCCAGGGTTTGGGATACGAGCAGTACTTC
>TRBV4-3|TRBJ2-1|TRBD2|.
CASSQDPAGDNEQFF
TGCGCCAGCAGCCAAGATCCAGCGGGAGACAATGAGCAGTTCTTC
>TRBV7-2|TRBJ1-6|.|few
CASSSGARSRINSPLHF
TGTGCCAGCAGCTCAGGGGCGAGGTCGCGTATTAATTCACCCCTCCACTTT
>TRBV6-1|TRBJ2-5|TRBD2|once
CASSEALGGETQYF
TGTGCCAGCAGTGAAGCGCTGGGGGGGGAGACCCAGTACTTC
>TRBV10-3|TRBJ2-1|TRBD1|few
CAISDPGGPYNEQFF
TGTGCCATCAGTGACCCAGGGGGCCCCTACAATGAGCAGTTCTTC
>TRBV5-1|TRBJ2-5|.|.
CASSLGQSQETQYF
TGCGCCAGCAGCCTAGGACAGAGCCAAGAGACCCAGTACTTC
>TRBV6-2/TRBV6-3|TRBJ1-2|TRBD1|.
CASSYSKGTGDAYGYTF
TGTGCCAGCAGTTACTCGAAGGGGACAGGGGACGCCTATGGCTACACCTTC